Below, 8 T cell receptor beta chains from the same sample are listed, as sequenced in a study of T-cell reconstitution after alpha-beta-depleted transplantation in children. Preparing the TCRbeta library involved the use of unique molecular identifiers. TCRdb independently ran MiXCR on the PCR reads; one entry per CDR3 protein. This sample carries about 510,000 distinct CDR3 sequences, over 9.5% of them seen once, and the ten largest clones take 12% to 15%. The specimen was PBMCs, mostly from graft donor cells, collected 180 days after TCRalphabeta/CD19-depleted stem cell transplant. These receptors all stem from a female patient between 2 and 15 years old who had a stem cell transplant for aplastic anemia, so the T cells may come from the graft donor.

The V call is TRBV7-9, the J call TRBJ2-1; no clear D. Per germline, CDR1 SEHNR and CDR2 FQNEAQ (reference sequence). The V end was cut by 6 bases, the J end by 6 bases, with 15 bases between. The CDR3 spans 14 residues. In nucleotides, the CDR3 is TGTGCCAGCAGGGATCTGGGCATTGGCAATGAGCAGTTCTTC. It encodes CASRDLGIGNEQFF.

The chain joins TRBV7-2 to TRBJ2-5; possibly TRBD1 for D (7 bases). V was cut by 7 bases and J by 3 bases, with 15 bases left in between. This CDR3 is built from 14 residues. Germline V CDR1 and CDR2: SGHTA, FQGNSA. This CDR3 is CASTLGGGKETQYF. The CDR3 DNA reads TGTGCCAGCACCCTAGGGGGCGGGAAAGAGACCCAGTACTTC.

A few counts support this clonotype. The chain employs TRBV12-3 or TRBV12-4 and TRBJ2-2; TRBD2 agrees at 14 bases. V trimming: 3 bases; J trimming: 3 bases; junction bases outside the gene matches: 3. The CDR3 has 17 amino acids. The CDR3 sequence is CASSFPGLAGDTGELFF. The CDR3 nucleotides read TGTGCCAGCAGTTTTCCGGGACTAGCGGGAGACACCGGGGAGCTGTTTTTT.

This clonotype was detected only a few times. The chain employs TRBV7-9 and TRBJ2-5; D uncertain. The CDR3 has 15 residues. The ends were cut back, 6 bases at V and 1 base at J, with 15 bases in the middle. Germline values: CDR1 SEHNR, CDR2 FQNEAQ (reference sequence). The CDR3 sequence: CASSLTRAFQETQYF. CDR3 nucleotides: TGTGCCAGCAGTTTAACCCGAGCTTTCCAAGAGACCCAGTACTTC. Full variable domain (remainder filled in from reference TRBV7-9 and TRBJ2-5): DTGVSQNPRHKITKRGQNVTFRCDPISEHNRLYWYRQTLGQGPEFLTYFQNEAQLEKSRLLSDRFSAERPKGSFSTLEIQRTEQGDSAMYLCASSLTRAFQETQYFGPGTRLLVL.

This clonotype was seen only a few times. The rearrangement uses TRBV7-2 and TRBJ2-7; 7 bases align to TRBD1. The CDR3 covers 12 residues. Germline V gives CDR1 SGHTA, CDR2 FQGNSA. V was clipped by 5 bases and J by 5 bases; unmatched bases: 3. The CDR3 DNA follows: TGTGCCAGCAGCGTCGACAGGGACGAGCAGTACTTC. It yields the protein CASSVDRDEQYF.

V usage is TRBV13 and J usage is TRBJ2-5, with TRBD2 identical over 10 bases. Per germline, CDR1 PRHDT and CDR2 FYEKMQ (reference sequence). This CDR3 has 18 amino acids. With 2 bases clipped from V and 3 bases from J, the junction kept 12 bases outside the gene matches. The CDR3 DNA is TGTGCCAGCAGCTTAATCCCCCTAGCGGGAGTTAGAGAAGAGACCCAGTACTTC. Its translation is CASSLIPLAGVREETQYF.

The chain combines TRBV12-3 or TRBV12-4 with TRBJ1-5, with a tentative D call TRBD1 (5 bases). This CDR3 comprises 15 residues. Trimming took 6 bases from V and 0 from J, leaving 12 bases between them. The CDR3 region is CASSPGRVSNQPQHF. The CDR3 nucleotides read TGTGCCAGCAGCCCGGGGCGGGTTAGCAATCAGCCCCAGCATTTT.

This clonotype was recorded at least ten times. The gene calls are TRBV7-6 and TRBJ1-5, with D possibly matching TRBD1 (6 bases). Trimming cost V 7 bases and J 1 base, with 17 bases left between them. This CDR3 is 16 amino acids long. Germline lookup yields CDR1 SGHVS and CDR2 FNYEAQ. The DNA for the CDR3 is TGTGCCAGCAAGCTGGGGGCCCCAACCAGCAATCAGCCCCAGCATTTT. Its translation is CASKLGAPTSNQPQHF.